These T cell receptor beta chains were read from a single sample in a study of blood T cell repertoires in COVID-19. Using immunoSEQ multiplex PCR, the repertoire was profiled, and TCRdb retains in-frame clones only, with some absent. The profile shows nearly 200,000 clones, around 92% of them singletons. Source material: PBMCs or T cells enriched from blood (not recorded which). The receptor source for this set is a woman aged 18-29 years who had recovered from COVID-19. The CDR3 runs from the conserved cysteine through the conserved F or W. The D gene is left open where the match is weak. Clone sizes are given selectively: once, few, many, or a class where the clone is expanded.

J: TRBJ1-4; size: .; V: TRBV7-9; D: TRBD1; DNA: TGTGCCAGCAGCTCATCGACAGGGGAGAGGGAAAAACTGTTTTTT; CDR3: CASSSSTGEREKLFF
J: TRBJ1-5; size: .; V: TRBV18; D: TRBD1; DNA: TGTGCCAGCTCACCACTTGCGACAGGGAAGGGGCCCCAGCATTTT; CDR3: CASSPLATGKGPQHF
J: TRBJ2-1; size: .; V: TRBV15; D: TRBD2; DNA: TGTGCCACCAGCCCTCTTGGACTAGCGGGGTCCTACAATGAGCAGTTCTTC; CDR3: CATSPLGLAGSYNEQFF
J: TRBJ2-2; size: .; V: TRBV2; D: TRBD1; DNA: TGTGCCAGCAAAGTTGCACAGGGGCCCACCGGGGAGCTGTTTTTT; CDR3: CASKVAQGPTGELFF
J: TRBJ1-3; size: .; V: TRBV11-2; D: .; DNA: TGTGCCAGCAGCGAACAGGGCGCGGACACCATATATTTT; CDR3: CASSEQGADTIYF
J: TRBJ2-7; size: .; V: TRBV30; D: .; DNA: TGTGCCTGGAGAGGGGCCCTCAGAGGGCAGTACTTC; CDR3: CAWRGALRGQYF
J: TRBJ2-2; size: .; V: TRBV9; D: TRBD1; DNA: TGTGCCAGCAGCGTAGATGTGACAGGGAGCACCGGGGAGCTGTTTTTT; CDR3: CASSVDVTGSTGELFF
J: TRBJ2-3; size: .; V: TRBV6-4; D: TRBD1; DNA: TGTGCCAGCAGTGACTCGACAGGGCACACAGATACGCAGTATTTT; CDR3: CASSDSTGHTDTQYF
J: TRBJ2-3; size: once; V: TRBV9; D: .; DNA: TGTGCCAGCAGCCCGAGACTGGGGGGGCAGGGTTCAGATACGCAGTATTTT; CDR3: CASSPRLGGQGSDTQYF
J: TRBJ1-1; size: .; V: TRBV5-4; D: .; DNA: TGTGCCAGCAGCTTAGGACAGCTTAAGAACACTGAAGCTTTCTTT; CDR3: CASSLGQLKNTEAFF
J: TRBJ2-3; size: .; V: TRBV9; D: TRBD2; DNA: TGTGCCAGCGCAGAGGGAGGGTCGGACCCGGGGCAGTATTTT; CDR3: CASAEGGSDPGQYF
J: TRBJ2-7; size: once; V: TRBV2; D: TRBD2; DNA: TGTGCCAGCAGTCCCGGGACTAGCACGTACTTC; CDR3: CASSPGTSTYF
J: TRBJ1-4; size: .; V: TRBV27; D: .; DNA: TGTGCCAGCAGTTTATTTCCAGGGGAGAGGGAAAAACTGTTTTTT; CDR3: CASSLFPGEREKLFF
J: TRBJ2-2; size: .; V: TRBV11-2; D: .; DNA: TGTGCCAGCAGCGTCAGGGGCACCGGGGAGCTGTTTTTT; CDR3: CASSVRGTGELFF
J: TRBJ1-2; size: .; V: TRBV3-1/TRBV3-2; D: .; DNA: TGTGCCAGCAGCCAACCAGGGTCCAACTATGGCTACACCTTC; CDR3: CASSQPGSNYGYTF
J: TRBJ1-6; size: few; V: TRBV5-1; D: TRBD1; DNA: TGCGCCAGCAGCCCAGGGGGCGGGCAAAGTAATTCACCCCTCCACTTT; CDR3: CASSPGGGQSNSPLHF
J: TRBJ2-7; size: .; V: TRBV7-9; D: TRBD1; DNA: TGTGCCAGCAGCGCCAACCAGGACAGGGATATTCCTTTCCACTACGAGCAGTACTTC; CDR3: CASSANQDRDIPFHYEQYF
J: TRBJ2-1; size: .; V: TRBV19; D: TRBD1; DNA: TGTGCCAGTAGTAGCGGGGACAGGGTAGTGGGGAATGAGCAGTTCTTC; CDR3: CASSSGDRVVGNEQFF
J: TRBJ2-3; size: .; V: TRBV6-5; D: .; DNA: TGTGCCAGCAGTAATATGCCAACGGGTTCGCAGTATTTT; CDR3: CASSNMPTGSQYF
J: TRBJ2-5; size: .; V: TRBV7-2; D: TRBD1; DNA: TGTGCCAGCAGTTCGAGACCGGGACAGCCTTTAGAGACCCAGTACTTC; CDR3: CASSSRPGQPLETQYF
J: TRBJ2-1; size: .; V: TRBV29-1; D: .; DNA: TGCAGCGTGGCGTCGGGAGCGCGACAGGGCTATGAGCAGTTCTTC; CDR3: CSVASGARQGYEQFF
J: TRBJ1-1; size: once; V: TRBV7-9; D: TRBD1; DNA: TGTGCCAGCAGCTTGCGGACAGGGTTTGGGGGAGAGACTGAAGCTTTCTTT; CDR3: CASSLRTGFGGETEAFF
J: TRBJ1-2; size: .; V: TRBV7-2; D: .; DNA: TGTGCCAGCAGCTTACTGAGCAACTATGGCTACACCTTC; CDR3: CASSLLSNYGYTF
J: TRBJ2-1; size: .; V: TRBV15; D: .; DNA: TGTGCCACCAGCAGAGATTCTCGTGAGCAGTTCTTC; CDR3: CATSRDSREQFF
J: TRBJ2-1; size: .; V: TRBV3-1/TRBV3-2; D: .; DNA: TGTGCCAGCAGCCATTCTAGGAGCTCCTACAATGAGCAGTTCTTC; CDR3: CASSHSRSSYNEQFF
J: TRBJ1-1; size: .; V: TRBV27; D: TRBD1; DNA: TGTGCCAGCATCCCGGCTGGGACAGCCCATATGAACACTGAAGCTTTCTTT; CDR3: CASIPAGTAHMNTEAFF
J: TRBJ2-7; size: .; V: TRBV5-3; D: TRBD1; DNA: TGTGCCAGAAGCTTGGTGGACAGGAACTACGAGCAGTACTTC; CDR3: CARSLVDRNYEQYF
J: TRBJ2-7; size: .; V: TRBV28; D: TRBD2; DNA: TGTGCCAGCCGATCGGGGGAGGGGATCGGCGAGCAGTACTTC; CDR3: CASRSGEGIGEQYF
J: TRBJ2-2; size: .; V: TRBV2; D: TRBD1; DNA: TGTGCCAGCAGTGGAGAGGTGGGGACAGTCGCGAACACCGGGGAGCTGTTTTTT; CDR3: CASSGEVGTVANTGELFF
J: TRBJ1-1; size: .; V: TRBV7-9; D: .; DNA: TGTGCCAGCAGCCAAAACACTGAAGCTTTCTTT; CDR3: CASSQNTEAFF
J: TRBJ2-7; size: .; V: TRBV2; D: TRBD1; DNA: TGTGCCAGCAGTGTGGGCGACAGGGGGTCGTACTACGAGCAGTACTTC; CDR3: CASSVGDRGSYYEQYF
J: TRBJ2-5; size: .; V: TRBV5-1; D: .; DNA: TGCGCCAGCAGCTTGGGAGGGAATGGCGAAGAGACCCAGTACTTC; CDR3: CASSLGGNGEETQYF
J: TRBJ2-7; size: .; V: TRBV9; D: TRBD1; DNA: TGTGCCAGCAGCGTAGATGGACAGGGGACCTACGAGCAGTACTTC; CDR3: CASSVDGQGTYEQYF
J: TRBJ1-3; size: .; V: TRBV30; D: .; DNA: TGTGCCTGGAGTGTACCCCAGGCCCGGGGCACCATATATTTT; CDR3: CAWSVPQARGTIYF
J: TRBJ1-5; size: .; V: TRBV27; D: .; DNA: TGTGCCAGCAGTTTCTCAGGGTTCCGCCAGCCCCAGCATTTT; CDR3: CASSFSGFRQPQHF
J: TRBJ1-1; size: .; V: TRBV4-1; D: .; DNA: TGCGCCAGCAGCCAAGGGACCCAGGGGAACACTGAAGCTTTCTTT; CDR3: CASSQGTQGNTEAFF
J: TRBJ1-1; size: .; V: TRBV3-1/TRBV3-2; D: TRBD1; DNA: TGTGCCAGCAGCCAAGTGACAGGGGGGTACCCTGAAGCTTTCTTT; CDR3: CASSQVTGGYPEAFF
J: TRBJ1-2; size: .; V: TRBV7-9; D: TRBD1; DNA: TGTGCCAGCAGCTTAGCCGGGGACAGGGTAGATGGCTACACCTTC; CDR3: CASSLAGDRVDGYTF